This T cell receptor (beta chain) was sequenced during a study of blood T cell repertoires in COVID-19. The wider study: Sources were T cells, B-cell-depleted T cells, or PBMCs; the material itself was cDNA or gDNA.

The repertoire was sequenced with immunoSEQ multiplex PCR; TCRdb's copy has only in-frame clones and lacks some. The data hold about 220,000 clones, with around 80% observed a single time. This CDR3 comprises 14 residues. Germline CDR1 is ENHRY and CDR2 is SYGVKD. V lost 5 bases and J lost 3, with 10 bases in between. About this clone itself: The same CDR3 arises from other DNA sequences in this sample as well.

Sequencing was performed on peripheral blood. The chain has TRBV10-3 and TRBJ1-4; tentatively, D is TRBD1 (6 bases). The receptor was isolated from a woman between 65 and 79 years old with acute or convalescent COVID-19. The CDR3 DNA sequence: TGTGCCATCAGTTCCGGGACACCTAATGAAAAACTGTTTTTT. It codes for CAISSGTPNEKLFF.